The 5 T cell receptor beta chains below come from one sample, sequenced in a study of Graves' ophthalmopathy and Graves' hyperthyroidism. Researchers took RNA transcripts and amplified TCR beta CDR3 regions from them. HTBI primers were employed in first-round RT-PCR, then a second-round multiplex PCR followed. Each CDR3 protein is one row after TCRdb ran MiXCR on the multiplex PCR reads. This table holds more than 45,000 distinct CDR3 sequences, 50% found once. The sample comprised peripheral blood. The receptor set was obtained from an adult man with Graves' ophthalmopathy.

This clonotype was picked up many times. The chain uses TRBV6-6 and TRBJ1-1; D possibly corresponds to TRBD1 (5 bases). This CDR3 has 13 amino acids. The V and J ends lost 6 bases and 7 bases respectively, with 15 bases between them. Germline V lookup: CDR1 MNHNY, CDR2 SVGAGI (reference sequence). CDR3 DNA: TGTGCCAGCAGCCCCAGGGAAAGCGGTGAAGCTTTCTTT. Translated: CASSPRESGEAFF.

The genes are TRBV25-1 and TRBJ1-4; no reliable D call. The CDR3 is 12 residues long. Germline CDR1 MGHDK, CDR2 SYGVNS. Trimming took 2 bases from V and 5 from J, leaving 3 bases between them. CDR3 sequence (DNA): TGTGCCAGCAGTGAAACGAATGAAAAACTGTTTTTT. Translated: CASSETNEKLFF.

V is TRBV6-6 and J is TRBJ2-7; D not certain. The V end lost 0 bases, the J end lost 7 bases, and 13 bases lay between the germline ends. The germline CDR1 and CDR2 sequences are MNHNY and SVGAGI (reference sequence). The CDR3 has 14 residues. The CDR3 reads CASSYSTALQEQYF. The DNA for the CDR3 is TGTGCCAGCAGTTACTCCACAGCGCTACAAGAGCAGTACTTC.

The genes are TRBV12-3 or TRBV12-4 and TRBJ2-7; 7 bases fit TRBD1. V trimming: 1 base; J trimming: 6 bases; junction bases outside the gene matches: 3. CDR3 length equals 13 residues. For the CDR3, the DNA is TGTGCCAGCAGTTTAGGGACAGGCACCGAGCAGTACGTC. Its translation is CASSLGTGTEQYV.

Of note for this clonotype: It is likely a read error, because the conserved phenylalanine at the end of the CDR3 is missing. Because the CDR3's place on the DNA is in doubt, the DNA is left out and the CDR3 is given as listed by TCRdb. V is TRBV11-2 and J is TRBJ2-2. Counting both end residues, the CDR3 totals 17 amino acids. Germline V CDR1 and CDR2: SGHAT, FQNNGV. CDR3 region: CASSFPLGRFHTGERFC.